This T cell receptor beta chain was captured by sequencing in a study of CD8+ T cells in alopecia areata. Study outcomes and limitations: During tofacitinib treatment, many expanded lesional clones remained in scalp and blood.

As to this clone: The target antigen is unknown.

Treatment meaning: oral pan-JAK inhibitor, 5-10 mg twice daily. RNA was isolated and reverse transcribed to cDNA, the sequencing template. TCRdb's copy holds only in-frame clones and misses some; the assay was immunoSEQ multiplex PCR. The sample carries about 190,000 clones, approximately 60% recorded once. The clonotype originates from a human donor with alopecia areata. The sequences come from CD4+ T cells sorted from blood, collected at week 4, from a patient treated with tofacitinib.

The CDR3: CASSQAGGPSNEQFF. Written as DNA, the CDR3 is TGTGCCAGCAGTCAAGCGGGAGGGCCTTCCAATGAGCAGTTCTTC. The V gene is TRBV6-6, the J gene TRBJ2-1; 10 bases fit TRBD2. The J segment lost 6 bases and the V segment lost 5 bases, leaving 7 bases of the junction unmatched. There are 15 residues in the CDR3. Germline CDR1 is MNHNY and CDR2 is SVGAGI (reference sequence).